The present TCR beta chain was sequenced within a study of shared clonotypes between healthy human individuals. For the study at large: Donors, aged 18 to 49, were a couple of women and a few men.

Sequenced by immunoSEQ multiplex PCR; TCRdb stores in-frame clones only, minus some. The sample carries roughly 1,500,000 clones, 98% recorded once. The CDR3 is made up of 15 amino acids. V shed 6 bases and J shed 0 bases, with 11 bases lying between them. Germline V gene data show CDR1 as MNHNY and CDR2 as SVGAGI (reference sequence). The TCR was taken from a man between 25 and 39 years old in good health. The J gene is TRBJ1-4, the V gene TRBV6-6; D unclear. What was sequenced was naive CD4+ T cells sorted from blood. The subset here: CD45RA+ positively selected. The CDR3 protein is CASSPSLATNEKLFF. CDR3 sequence (DNA): TGTGCCAGCAGCCCGTCCCTGGCAACTAATGAAAAACTGTTTTTT.